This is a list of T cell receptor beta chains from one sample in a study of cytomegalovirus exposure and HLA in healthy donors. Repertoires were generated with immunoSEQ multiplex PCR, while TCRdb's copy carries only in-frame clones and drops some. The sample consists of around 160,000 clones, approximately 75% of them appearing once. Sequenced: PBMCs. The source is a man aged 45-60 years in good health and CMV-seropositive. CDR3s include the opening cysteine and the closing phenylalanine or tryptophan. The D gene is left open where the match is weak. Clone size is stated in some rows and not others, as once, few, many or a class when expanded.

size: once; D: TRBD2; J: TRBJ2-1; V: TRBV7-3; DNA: TGTGCCAGCAGCCGATCGGGGGGGCCCTACAATGAGCAGTTCTTC; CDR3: CASSRSGGPYNEQFF
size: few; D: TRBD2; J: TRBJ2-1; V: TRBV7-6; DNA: TGTGCCAGCAGCTTACCCGGACTAGACAATGAGCAGTTCTTC; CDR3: CASSLPGLDNEQFF
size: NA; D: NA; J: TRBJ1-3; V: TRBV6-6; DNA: TGTGCCAGCAGTTACGGGCAGGGGAATGGAAACACCATATATTTT; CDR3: CASSYGQGNGNTIYF
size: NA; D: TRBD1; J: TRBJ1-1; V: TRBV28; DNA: TGTGCCAGCAGTGTACCGACAGGGTGGGAGAACACTGAAGCTTTCTTT; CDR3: CASSVPTGWENTEAFF
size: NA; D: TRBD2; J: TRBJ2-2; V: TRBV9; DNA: TGTGCCAGCAGCGTAGTGGCGGGGGGGCTATCCGGGGAGCTGTTTTTT; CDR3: CASSVVAGGLSGELFF
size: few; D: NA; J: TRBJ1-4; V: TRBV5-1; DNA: TGCGCCAGCAGCTTGGACACCACAACTAATGAAAAACTGTTTTTT; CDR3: CASSLDTTTNEKLFF
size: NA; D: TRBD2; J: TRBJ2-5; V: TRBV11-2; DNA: TGTGCCAGCAGCTTAACCCGGGGGGGCAAAGAGACCCAGTACTTC; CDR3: CASSLTRGGKETQYF
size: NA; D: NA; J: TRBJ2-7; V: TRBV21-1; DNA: TGTGCCAGCAGCAAAGCCACTTCGGGACAGGCGAAAACCTCAGAGCAGTACTTC; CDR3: CASSKATSGQAKTSEQYF
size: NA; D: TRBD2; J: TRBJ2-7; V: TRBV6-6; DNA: TGTGCCAGCAGTTACTCGACGGGGGGGCAGAACGAGCAGTACTTC; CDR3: CASSYSTGGQNEQYF
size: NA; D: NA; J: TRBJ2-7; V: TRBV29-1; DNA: TGCAGCGCCCAGGGGAGTAGCACCTCGAGCTCCTACGAGCAGTACTTC; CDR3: CSAQGSSTSSSYEQYF
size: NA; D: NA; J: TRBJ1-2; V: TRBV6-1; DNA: TGTGCCAGCAGTGTTTCTCTAGGCGCCGACTATGGCTACACCTTC; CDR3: CASSVSLGADYGYTF
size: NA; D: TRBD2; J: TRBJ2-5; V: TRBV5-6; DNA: TGTGCCAGCAGCGGGAGCGGGGGGGGAGAGACCCAGTACTTC; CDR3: CASSGSGGGETQYF
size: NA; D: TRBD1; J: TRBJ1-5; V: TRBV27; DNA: TGTGCCAGCTCCGACGGGACAGAGATCGACAATCAGCCCCAGCATTTT; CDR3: CASSDGTEIDNQPQHF
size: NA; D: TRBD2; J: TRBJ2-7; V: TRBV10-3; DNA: TGTGCCATCAGTGAGTCGGCGACTAGCGGGGGTTACGAGCAGTACTTC; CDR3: CAISESATSGGYEQYF
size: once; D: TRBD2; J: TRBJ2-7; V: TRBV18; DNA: TGTGCCAGCTCACGGACTAGCGGGAACTATAACGAGCAGTACTTC; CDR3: CASSRTSGNYNEQYF
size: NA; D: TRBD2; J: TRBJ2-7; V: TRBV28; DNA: TGTGCCAGCAGTTCACACGGGCGGGGGGCCACCTCCTACGAGCAGTACTTC; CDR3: CASSSHGRGATSYEQYF
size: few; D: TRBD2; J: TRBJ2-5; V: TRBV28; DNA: TGTGCCAGCAGATATACCATGGGACTAGCGGGTAAAGAGACCCAGTACTTC; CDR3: CASRYTMGLAGKETQYF
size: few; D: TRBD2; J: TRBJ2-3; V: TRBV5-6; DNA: TGTGCCAGCAGCTTGACAGCGGGGATTGAAGATACGCAGTATTTT; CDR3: CASSLTAGIEDTQYF
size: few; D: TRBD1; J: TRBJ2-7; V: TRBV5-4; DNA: TGTGCCAGCAGCCGACAGGGTGCAGGGGTTGGCGAGCAGTACTTC; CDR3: CASSRQGAGVGEQYF
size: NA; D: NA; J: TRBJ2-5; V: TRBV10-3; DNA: TGTGCCATCAGCTTTTCGGGCGGGGTTGGGGAGACCCAGTACTTC; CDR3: CAISFSGGVGETQYF
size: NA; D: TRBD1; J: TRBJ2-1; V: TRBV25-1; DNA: TGTGCCAGCAGTGAATTTGGGACAGGTTCCTACAATGAGCAGTTCTTC; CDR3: CASSEFGTGSYNEQFF
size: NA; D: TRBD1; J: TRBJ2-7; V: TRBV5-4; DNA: TGTGCCAGCAGCCCCGACGGGACAGGGCACTACGAGCAGTACTTC; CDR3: CASSPDGTGHYEQYF
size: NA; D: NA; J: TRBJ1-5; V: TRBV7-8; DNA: TGTGCCAGCAGCTTAATAGGGGGGGCTGGCCAGCCCCAGCATTTT; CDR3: CASSLIGGAGQPQHF
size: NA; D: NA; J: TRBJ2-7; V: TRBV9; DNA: TGTGCCAGCAGCCCAGGGGGGAGACAGAATGAGGAGCAGTACTTC; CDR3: CASSPGGRQNEEQYF
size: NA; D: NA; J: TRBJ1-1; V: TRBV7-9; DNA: TGTGCCAGCAGCGGAGGACAGATGAACACTGAAGCTTTCTTT; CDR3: CASSGGQMNTEAFF
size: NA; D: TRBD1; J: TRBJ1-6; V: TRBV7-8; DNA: TGTGCCAGCAGCTTTGAAACAGGGGACAATTCACCCCTCCACTTT; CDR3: CASSFETGDNSPLHF
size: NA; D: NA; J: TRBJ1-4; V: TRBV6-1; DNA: TGTGCCAGCAGTGGACAGGTGGGGGCTAATGAAAAACTGTTTTTT; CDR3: CASSGQVGANEKLFF
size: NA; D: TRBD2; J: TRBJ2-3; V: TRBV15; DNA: TGTGCCACCAGGCCTTTAGCGGGGGCTAGCACAGATACGCAGTATTTT; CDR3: CATRPLAGASTDTQYF
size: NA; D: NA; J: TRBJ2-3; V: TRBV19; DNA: TGTGCCAGTAGTACTCTAGGTTCCACAGATACGCAGTATTTT; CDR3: CASSTLGSTDTQYF
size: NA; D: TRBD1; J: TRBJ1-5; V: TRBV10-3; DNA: TGTGCCATCCAGGGGGTAGGGCAGCCCCAGCATTTT; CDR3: CAIQGVGQPQHF
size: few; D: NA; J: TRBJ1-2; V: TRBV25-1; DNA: TGTGCCAGCAGTCTGATGGGGGGTAGTGGCTACACCTTC; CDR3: CASSLMGGSGYTF
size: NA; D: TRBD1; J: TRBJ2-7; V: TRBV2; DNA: TGTGCCAGCAGTGAAGGGGACAGGGGGAGTTACGAGCAGTACTTC; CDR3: CASSEGDRGSYEQYF
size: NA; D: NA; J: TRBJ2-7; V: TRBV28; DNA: TGTGCCAGCAGTTTCGGCCCCCGCGGCTACGAGCAGTACTTC; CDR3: CASSFGPRGYEQYF
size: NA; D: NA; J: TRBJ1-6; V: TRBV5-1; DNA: TGCGCCAGCAGCCCGGGGTCCGGCGGGAGGCCCCTCCACTTT; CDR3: CASSPGSGGRPLHF
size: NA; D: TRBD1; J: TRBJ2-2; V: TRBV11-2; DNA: TGTGCCAGCAGCCGGGGACAGGGAAACACCGGGGAGCTGTTTTTT; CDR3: CASSRGQGNTGELFF
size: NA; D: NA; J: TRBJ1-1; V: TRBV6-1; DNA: TGTGCCAGCAGTCCAACAGCGAACACTGAAGCTTTCTTT; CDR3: CASSPTANTEAFF
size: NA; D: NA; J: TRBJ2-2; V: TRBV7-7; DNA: TGTGCCAGCAGCCCCCCAGGTCTCACCGGGGAGCTGTTTTTT; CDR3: CASSPPGLTGELFF
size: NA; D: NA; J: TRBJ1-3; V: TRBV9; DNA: TGTGCCAGCAGCGTCACAGGTTCAACAGGAAACACCATATATTTT; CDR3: CASSVTGSTGNTIYF
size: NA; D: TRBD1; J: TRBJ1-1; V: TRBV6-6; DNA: TGTGCCAGCAGCCCCCCCCGGGACAGGACCGACACTGAAGCTTTCTTT; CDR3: CASSPPRDRTDTEAFF
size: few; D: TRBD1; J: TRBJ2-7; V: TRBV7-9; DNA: TGTGCCAGCAGCCCTCCGGGACAGGGAATGGGCGAGCAGTACTTC; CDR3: CASSPPGQGMGEQYF
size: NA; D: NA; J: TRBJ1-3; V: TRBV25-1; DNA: TGTGCCAGCAGTCGTTCTGGGGGGACTGGAAACACCATATATTTT; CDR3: CASSRSGGTGNTIYF
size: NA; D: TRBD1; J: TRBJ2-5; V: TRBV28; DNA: TGTGCCAGCAGTCCGGACAGGGGGGCCCAGTACTTC; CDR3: CASSPDRGAQYF
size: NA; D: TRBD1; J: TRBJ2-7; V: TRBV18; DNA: TGTGCCAGCTCACCACCTATGGCAGGGGGTCACGAGCAGTACTTC; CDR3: CASSPPMAGGHEQYF
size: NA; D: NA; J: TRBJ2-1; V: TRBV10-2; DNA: TGCGCCAGCAGTGAGTCGTCAGTCGGGATTTCTTTCTTC; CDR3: CASSESSVGISFF